Sequencing of this TCR beta chain was carried out in a study of CD8 T cells in ankylosing spondylitis. Construction of TCR beta libraries was performed using quantitative 5'-RACE with molecular barcodes. TCRdb recomputed calls from the 5' RACE reads with MiXCR, one row per CDR3 protein. Found here are nearly 350,000 distinct CDR3 sequences, around 15% of them singletons; the top ten hold 1.1%. V shed 0 bases and J 2 bases; nucleotides not matched to a gene: 11. The germline V gene encodes CDR1 SGHRS and CDR2 YFSETQ. The CDR3 runs 18 residues. Regarding the study as a whole: Disease-linked clones bore a CD8+ phenotype and were relatively rare in peripheral blood. In ankylosing spondylitis patients, matched synovial fluid reportedly showed significant enrichment of disease-linked clones. Within ankylosing spondylitis blood, a TCR beta motif made up of eight or nine highly homologous variants appeared to be characteristic.

Concerning this clonotype: Antigen unknown.

Sequencing used blood, either unsorted or a sorted T cell fraction (not recorded which). The source of this sequence is a male donor with ankylosing spondylitis or in good health (not recorded which). J is TRBJ2-7 and V is TRBV5-1; TRBD1 aligns across 10 bases. CDR3 bases: TGCGCCAGCAGCTTGGGGACAGGGGGTACTTCGGCCGCCTACGAGCAGTACTTC. Translated: CASSLGTGGTSAAYEQYF.